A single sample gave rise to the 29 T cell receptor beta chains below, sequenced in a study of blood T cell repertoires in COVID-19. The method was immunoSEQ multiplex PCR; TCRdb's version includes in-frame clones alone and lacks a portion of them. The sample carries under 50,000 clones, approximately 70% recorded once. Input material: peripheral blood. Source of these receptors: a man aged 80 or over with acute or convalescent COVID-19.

CDR3: CASSPPGGGTDTQYF. The CDR3 DNA is TGTGCCAGCAGCCCCCCCGGGGGGGGCACAGATACGCAGTATTTT. The chain employs TRBV5-6 and TRBJ2-3; TRBD2 matches at 8 bases. Germline CDR1 SGHDT, CDR2 YYEEEE. The V gene end was trimmed by 4 bases and the J gene end by 1 base; junction bases not matched to a gene: 5. This CDR3 region has 15 residues.

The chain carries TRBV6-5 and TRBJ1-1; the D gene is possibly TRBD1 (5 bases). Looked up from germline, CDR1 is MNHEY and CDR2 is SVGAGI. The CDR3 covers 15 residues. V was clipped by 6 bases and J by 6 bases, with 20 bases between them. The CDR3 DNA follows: TGTGCCAGCAGAGCCGGGGGGGGTATTGGCTCTGAAGCTTTCTTT. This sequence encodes CASRAGGGIGSEAFF.

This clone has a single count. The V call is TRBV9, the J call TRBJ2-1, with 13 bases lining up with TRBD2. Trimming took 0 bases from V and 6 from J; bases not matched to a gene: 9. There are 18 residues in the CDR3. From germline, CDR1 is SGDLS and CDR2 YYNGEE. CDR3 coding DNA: TGTGCCAGCAGCGTAGCCGGGATAGGACTAGCGGGAGTCAATGAGCAGTTCTTC. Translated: CASSVAGIGLAGVNEQFF.

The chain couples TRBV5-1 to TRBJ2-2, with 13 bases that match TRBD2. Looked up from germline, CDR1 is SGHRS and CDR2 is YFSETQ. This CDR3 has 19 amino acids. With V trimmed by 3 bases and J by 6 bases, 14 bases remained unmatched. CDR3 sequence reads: CASSYRTSGSRVNSGELFF. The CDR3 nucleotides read TGCGCCAGCAGCTATCGGACTAGCGGGAGTCGTGTTAATTCCGGGGAGCTGTTTTTT.

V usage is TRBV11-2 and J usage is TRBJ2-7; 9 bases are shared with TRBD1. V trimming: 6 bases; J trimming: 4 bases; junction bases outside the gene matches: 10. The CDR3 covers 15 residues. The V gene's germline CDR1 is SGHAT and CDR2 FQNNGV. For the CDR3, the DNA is TGTGCCAGCAGTACTCACAGGGGGCGAGGATACGAGCAGTACTTC. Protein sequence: CASSTHRGRGYEQYF.

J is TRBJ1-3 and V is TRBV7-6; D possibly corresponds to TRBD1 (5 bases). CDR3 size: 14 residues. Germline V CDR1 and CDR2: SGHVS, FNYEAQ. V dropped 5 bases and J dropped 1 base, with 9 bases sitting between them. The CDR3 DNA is TGTGCCAGCAGCCAGCAGGGATCTGGAAACACCATATATTTT. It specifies CASSQQGSGNTIYF.

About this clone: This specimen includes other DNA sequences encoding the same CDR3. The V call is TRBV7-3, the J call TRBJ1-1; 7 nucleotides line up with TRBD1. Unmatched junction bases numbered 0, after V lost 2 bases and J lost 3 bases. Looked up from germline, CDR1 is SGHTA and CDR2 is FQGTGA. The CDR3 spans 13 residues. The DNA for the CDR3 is TGTGCCAGCAGCTTACAGGGGGACACTGAAGCTTTCTTT. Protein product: CASSLQGDTEAFF.

CDR3 sequence (DNA): TGTGCCAGCAGTTTGGACTTAACGGAGACCCAGTACTTC. It yields the protein CASSLDLTETQYF. This sequence joins TRBV12-3 or TRBV12-4 and TRBJ2-5, with a possible D match to TRBD2 (5 bases). V gave up 3 bases and J gave up 5 bases, with 10 bases separating them. The CDR3 consists of 13 residues.

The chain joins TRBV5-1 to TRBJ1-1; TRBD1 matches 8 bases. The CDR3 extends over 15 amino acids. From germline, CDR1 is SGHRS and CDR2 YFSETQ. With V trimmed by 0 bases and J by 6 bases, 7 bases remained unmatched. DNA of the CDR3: TGCGCCAGCAGCTTGGGGACAGGGTTTAGGGCTGAAGCTTTCTTT. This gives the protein CASSLGTGFRAEAFF.

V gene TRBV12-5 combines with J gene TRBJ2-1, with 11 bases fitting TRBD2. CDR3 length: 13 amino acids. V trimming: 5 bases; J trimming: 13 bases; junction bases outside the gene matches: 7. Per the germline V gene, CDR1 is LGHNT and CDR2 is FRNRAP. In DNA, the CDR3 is TGTGCTAGTGGTCCCTTAGCGGGAGGGAAACAGTTCTTC. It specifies CASGPLAGGKQFF.

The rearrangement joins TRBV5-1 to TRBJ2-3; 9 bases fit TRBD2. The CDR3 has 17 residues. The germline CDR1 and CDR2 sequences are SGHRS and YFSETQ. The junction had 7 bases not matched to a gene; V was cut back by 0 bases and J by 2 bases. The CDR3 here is CASSLGLAGRLTDTQYF. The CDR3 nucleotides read TGCGCCAGCAGCTTGGGTCTAGCGGGGCGACTCACAGATACGCAGTATTTT. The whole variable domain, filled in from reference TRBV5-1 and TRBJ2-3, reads KAGVTQTPRYLIKTRGQQVTLSCSPISGHRSVSWYQQTPGQGLQFLFEYFSETQRNKGNFPGRFSGRQFSNSRSEMNVSTLELGDSALYLCASSLGLAGRLTDTQYFGPGTRLTVL.

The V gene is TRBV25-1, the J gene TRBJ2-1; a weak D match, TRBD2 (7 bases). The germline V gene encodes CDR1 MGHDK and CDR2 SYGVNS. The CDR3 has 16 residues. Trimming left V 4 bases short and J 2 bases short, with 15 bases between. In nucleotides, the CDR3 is TGTGCCAGCAGTGCCCGCCGGGGGGCTCCCTACAATGAGCAGTTCTTC. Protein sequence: CASSARRGAPYNEQFF.

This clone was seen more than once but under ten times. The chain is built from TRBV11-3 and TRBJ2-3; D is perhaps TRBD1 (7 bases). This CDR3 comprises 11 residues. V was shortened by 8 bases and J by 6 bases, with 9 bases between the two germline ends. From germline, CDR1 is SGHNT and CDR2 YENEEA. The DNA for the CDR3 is TGTGCCAGCGCAGGGGGGGATACGCAGTATTTT. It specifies CASAGGDTQYF. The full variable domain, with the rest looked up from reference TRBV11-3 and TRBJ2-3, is EAGVVQSPRYKIIEKKQPVAFWCNPISGHNTLYWYLQNLGQGPELLIRYENEEAVDDSQLPKDRFSAERLKGVDSTLKIQPAELGDSAVYLCASAGGDTQYFGPGTRLTVL.

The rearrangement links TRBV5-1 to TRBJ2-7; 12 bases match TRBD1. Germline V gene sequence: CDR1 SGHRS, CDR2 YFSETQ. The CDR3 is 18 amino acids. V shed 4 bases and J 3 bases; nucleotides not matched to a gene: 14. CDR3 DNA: TGCGCCAGCAGCCCGGGACAGGGGGCAAATAAACCCCGCTACGAGCAGTACTTC. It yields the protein CASSPGQGANKPRYEQYF.

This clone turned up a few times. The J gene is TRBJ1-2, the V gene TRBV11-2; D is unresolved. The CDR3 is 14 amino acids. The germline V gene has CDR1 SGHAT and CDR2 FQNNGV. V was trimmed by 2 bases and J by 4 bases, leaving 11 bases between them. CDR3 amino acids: CASSLTAGSYGYTF. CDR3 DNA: TGTGCCAGCAGCTTAACGGCAGGATCCTATGGCTACACCTTC.

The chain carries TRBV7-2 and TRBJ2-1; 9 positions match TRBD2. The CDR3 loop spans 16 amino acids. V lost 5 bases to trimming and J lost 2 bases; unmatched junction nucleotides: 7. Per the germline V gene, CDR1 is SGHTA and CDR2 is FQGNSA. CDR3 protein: CASSAGTSLTYNEQFF. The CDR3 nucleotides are TGTGCCAGCAGCGCGGGGACTAGCCTCACCTACAATGAGCAGTTCTTC.

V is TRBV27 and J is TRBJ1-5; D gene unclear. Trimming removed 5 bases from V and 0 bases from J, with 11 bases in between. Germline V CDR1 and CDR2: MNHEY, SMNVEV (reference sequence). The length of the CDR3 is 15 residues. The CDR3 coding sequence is TGTGCCAGCAGTCTCATGGCCGATAGCAATCAGCCCCAGCATTTT. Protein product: CASSLMADSNQPQHF.

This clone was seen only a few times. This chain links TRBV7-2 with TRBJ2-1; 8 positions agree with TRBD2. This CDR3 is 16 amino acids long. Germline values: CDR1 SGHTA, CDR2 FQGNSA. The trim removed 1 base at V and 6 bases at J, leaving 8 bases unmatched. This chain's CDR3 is CASSLGPAGEGNEQFF. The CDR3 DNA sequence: TGTGCCAGCAGCTTAGGGCCAGCGGGGGAGGGCAATGAGCAGTTCTTC.

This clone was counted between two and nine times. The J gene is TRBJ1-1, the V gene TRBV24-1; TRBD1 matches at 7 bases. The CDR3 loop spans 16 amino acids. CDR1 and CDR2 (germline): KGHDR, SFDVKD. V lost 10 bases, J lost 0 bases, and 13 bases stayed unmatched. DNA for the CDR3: TGTGCCACTCTAGGGACAGCATATCCGATGAACACTGAAGCTTTCTTT. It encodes CATLGTAYPMNTEAFF.

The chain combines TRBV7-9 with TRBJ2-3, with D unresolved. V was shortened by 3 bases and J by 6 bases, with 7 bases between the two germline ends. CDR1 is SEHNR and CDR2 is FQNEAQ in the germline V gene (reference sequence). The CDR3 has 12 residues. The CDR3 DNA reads TGTGCCAGCAGCTTGGCTGTGGATACGCAGTATTTT. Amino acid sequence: CASSLAVDTQYF.

The CDR3 DNA sequence: TGTGCCAGCTCACAAAACGGGAGCCCCCAAGAGACCCAGTACTTC. This sequence encodes CASSQNGSPQETQYF. The V call is TRBV18, the J call TRBJ2-5, with D possibly matching TRBD2 (6 bases). Germline values: CDR1 KGHSH, CDR2 LQKENI. Trimming took off 4 bases at V and 1 base at J, with 13 bases between the two ends. The CDR3 totals 15 residues.

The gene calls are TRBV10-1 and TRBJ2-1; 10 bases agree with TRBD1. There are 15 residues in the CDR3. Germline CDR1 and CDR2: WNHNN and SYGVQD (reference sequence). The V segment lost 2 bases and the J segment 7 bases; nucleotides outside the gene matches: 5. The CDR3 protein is CASSERQGAWNEQFF. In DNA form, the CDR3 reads TGCGCCAGCAGTGAGAGACAGGGGGCCTGGAATGAGCAGTTCTTC.

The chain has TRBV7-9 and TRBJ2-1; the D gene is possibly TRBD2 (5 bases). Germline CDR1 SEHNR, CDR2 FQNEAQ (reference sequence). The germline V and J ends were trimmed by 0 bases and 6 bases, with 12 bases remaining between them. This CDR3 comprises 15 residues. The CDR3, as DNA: TGTGCCAGCAGCTTAGCGCTAGGAGGCCCCAATGAGCAGTTCTTC. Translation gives CASSLALGGPNEQFF.

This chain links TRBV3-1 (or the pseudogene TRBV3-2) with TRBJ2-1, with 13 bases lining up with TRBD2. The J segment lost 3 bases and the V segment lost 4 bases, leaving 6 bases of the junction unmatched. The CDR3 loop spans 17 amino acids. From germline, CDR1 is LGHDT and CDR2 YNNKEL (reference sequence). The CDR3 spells CASSPEGLAGVYNEQFF. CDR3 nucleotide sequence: TGTGCCAGCAGCCCTGAAGGACTAGCGGGAGTCTACAATGAGCAGTTCTTC.

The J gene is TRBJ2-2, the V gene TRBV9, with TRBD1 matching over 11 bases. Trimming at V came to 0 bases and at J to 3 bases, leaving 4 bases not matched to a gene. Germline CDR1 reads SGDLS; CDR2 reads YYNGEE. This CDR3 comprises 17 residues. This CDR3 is CASSVAGTGGYTGELFF. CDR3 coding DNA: TGTGCCAGCAGCGTAGCCGGGACAGGGGGTTACACCGGGGAGCTGTTTTTT.

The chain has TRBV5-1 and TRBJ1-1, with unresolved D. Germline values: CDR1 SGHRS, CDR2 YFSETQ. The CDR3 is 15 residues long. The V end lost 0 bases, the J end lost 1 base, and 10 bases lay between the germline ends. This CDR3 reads CASSLDTPGNTEAFF. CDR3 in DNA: TGCGCCAGCAGCTTGGATACACCTGGGAACACTGAAGCTTTCTTT.

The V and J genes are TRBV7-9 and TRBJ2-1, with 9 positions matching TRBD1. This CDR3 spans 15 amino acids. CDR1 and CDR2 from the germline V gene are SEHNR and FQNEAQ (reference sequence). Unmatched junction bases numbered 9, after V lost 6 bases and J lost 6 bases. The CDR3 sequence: CASRGRDRESNEQFF. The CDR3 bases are TGTGCCAGCAGGGGCCGGGACAGGGAGTCCAATGAGCAGTTCTTC.

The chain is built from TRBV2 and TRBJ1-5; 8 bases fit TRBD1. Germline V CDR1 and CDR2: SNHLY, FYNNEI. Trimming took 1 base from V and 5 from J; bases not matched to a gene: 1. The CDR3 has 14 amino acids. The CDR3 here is CASSEGTGHQPQHF. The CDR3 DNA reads TGTGCCAGCAGTGAAGGGACAGGGCATCAGCCCCAGCATTTT.

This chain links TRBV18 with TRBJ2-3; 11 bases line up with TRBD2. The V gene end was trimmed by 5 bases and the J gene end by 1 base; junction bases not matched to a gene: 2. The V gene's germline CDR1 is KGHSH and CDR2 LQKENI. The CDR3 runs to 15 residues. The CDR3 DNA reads TGTGCCAGCTCATCGGGACTAGCGGGCACAGATACGCAGTATTTT. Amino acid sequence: CASSSGLAGTDTQYF.